A selection of T cell receptor beta chains follows, all from one sample in a study of shared clonotypes between healthy human individuals. Method: immunoSEQ multiplex PCR; TCRdb's copy keeps in-frame clones and lacks some. The data show 2 million or so clones, with 95% seen just once and 0.1% to 0.15% held by the top ten. Sequencing was done on a sample of naive CD4+ T cells sorted from blood. These receptors all come from a man between 18 and 29 years old in good health. Both conserved end residues are part of each CDR3. D genes are given only for firm matches. Clone size is given for some rows only: seen once, a few or many times, or a class if the clone is expanded.

j_gene: TRBJ1-1
abundance: -
v_gene: TRBV4-2
d_gene: -
CDR3aa: CASSQEGVGQGLTEAFF
CDR3nt: TGTGCCAGCAGCCAAGAAGGGGTTGGGCAGGGCCTTACTGAAGCTTTCTTT

j_gene: TRBJ1-3
abundance: -
v_gene: TRBV5-4
d_gene: -
CDR3aa: CASSLGREFGNTIYF
CDR3nt: TGTGCCAGCAGCTTGGGGCGGGAATTCGGAAACACCATATATTTT

j_gene: TRBJ2-5
abundance: -
v_gene: TRBV7-2
d_gene: -
CDR3aa: CASSGQRQETQYF
CDR3nt: TGTGCCAGCAGCGGACAGCGACAAGAGACCCAGTACTTC

j_gene: TRBJ2-2
abundance: -
v_gene: TRBV14
d_gene: TRBD2
CDR3aa: CASSQGLLAGGLTGELFF
CDR3nt: TGTGCCAGCAGCCAAGGCCTCTTAGCGGGGGGACTCACCGGGGAGCTGTTTTTT

j_gene: TRBJ2-7
abundance: -
v_gene: TRBV5-1
d_gene: TRBD1
CDR3aa: CASSQGQGAYEQYF
CDR3nt: TGCGCCAGCAGCCAGGGACAGGGGGCATACGAGCAGTACTTC

j_gene: TRBJ2-2
abundance: -
v_gene: TRBV9
d_gene: -
CDR3aa: CASSVERYTGELFF
CDR3nt: TGTGCCAGCAGCGTTGAACGATACACCGGGGAGCTGTTTTTT

j_gene: TRBJ2-5
abundance: -
v_gene: TRBV11-1
d_gene: TRBD1
CDR3aa: CASSVNTGTGNQETQYF
CDR3nt: TGTGCCAGCAGCGTAAACACCGGGACAGGGAACCAAGAGACCCAGTACTTC

j_gene: TRBJ1-2
abundance: -
v_gene: TRBV30
d_gene: -
CDR3aa: CAWSTGVYGYTF
CDR3nt: TGTGCCTGGAGTACGGGGGTCTATGGCTACACCTTC

j_gene: TRBJ2-7
abundance: -
v_gene: TRBV5-4
d_gene: TRBD1
CDR3aa: CASSSDRASTYEQYF
CDR3nt: TGTGCCAGCAGCTCGGACAGGGCGTCCACCTACGAGCAGTACTTC

j_gene: TRBJ1-2
abundance: -
v_gene: TRBV6-5
d_gene: TRBD1
CDR3aa: CAINLQGANYGYTF
CDR3nt: TGTGCCATCAATTTGCAGGGGGCGAACTATGGCTACACCTTC

j_gene: TRBJ2-3
abundance: -
v_gene: TRBV7-9
d_gene: TRBD1
CDR3aa: CASSFSGGLADTQYF
CDR3nt: TGTGCCAGCAGCTTCTCAGGGGGTTTGGCAGATACGCAGTATTTT

j_gene: TRBJ2-7
abundance: -
v_gene: TRBV7-8
d_gene: TRBD1
CDR3aa: CASSSYRGSTYEQYF
CDR3nt: TGTGCCAGCAGCTCATACAGGGGGTCAACCTACGAGCAGTACTTC

j_gene: TRBJ1-6
abundance: few
v_gene: TRBV4-1
d_gene: -
CDR3aa: CASSQESFSPLHF
CDR3nt: TGCGCCAGCAGCCAAGAGAGCTTTTCACCCCTCCACTTT

j_gene: TRBJ2-3
abundance: -
v_gene: TRBV27
d_gene: -
CDR3aa: CASSLNFPTDTQYF
CDR3nt: TGTGCCAGCAGTTTAAACTTTCCCACAGATACGCAGTATTTT

j_gene: TRBJ1-6
abundance: -
v_gene: TRBV4-1
d_gene: TRBD1
CDR3aa: CASSQTGTGNSPLHF
CDR3nt: TGCGCCAGCAGCCAAACCGGGACAGGGAATTCACCCCTCCACTTT

j_gene: TRBJ2-5
abundance: -
v_gene: TRBV5-1
d_gene: TRBD2
CDR3aa: CASRSVGRGAETQYF
CDR3nt: TGCGCCAGCAGGTCCGTTGGGCGGGGGGCAGAGACCCAGTACTTC

j_gene: TRBJ2-3
abundance: -
v_gene: TRBV27
d_gene: TRBD2
CDR3aa: CASSLTSGTTDTQYF
CDR3nt: TGTGCCAGCAGCCTGACTAGCGGGACGACAGATACGCAGTATTTT

j_gene: TRBJ2-7
abundance: -
v_gene: TRBV6-5
d_gene: TRBD2
CDR3aa: CASSYRGGIYEQYF
CDR3nt: TGTGCCAGCAGTTACCGGGGGGGAATTTACGAGCAGTACTTC

j_gene: TRBJ2-2
abundance: -
v_gene: TRBV4-1
d_gene: TRBD1
CDR3aa: CASSQDPVGTGVTGELFF
CDR3nt: TGCGCCAGCAGCCAAGATCCCGTCGGGACAGGGGTCACCGGGGAGCTGTTTTTT

j_gene: TRBJ1-1
abundance: -
v_gene: TRBV10-1
d_gene: TRBD1
CDR3aa: CASSEGDRVGTEAFF
CDR3nt: TGCGCCAGCAGTGAGGGGGACAGGGTGGGCACTGAAGCTTTCTTT

j_gene: TRBJ2-5
abundance: -
v_gene: TRBV30
d_gene: TRBD2
CDR3aa: CAWTAGVRETQYF
CDR3nt: TGTGCCTGGACAGCGGGGGTTCGGGAGACCCAGTACTTC

j_gene: TRBJ1-5
abundance: -
v_gene: TRBV11-2
d_gene: TRBD1
CDR3aa: CASSLGDRGNQPQHF
CDR3nt: TGTGCCAGCAGCTTAGGGGACAGGGGCAATCAGCCCCAGCATTTT

j_gene: TRBJ2-7
abundance: -
v_gene: TRBV5-5
d_gene: TRBD1
CDR3aa: CASSLARGPAYEQYF
CDR3nt: TGTGCCAGCAGCTTGGCCAGGGGGCCCGCCTACGAGCAGTACTTC

j_gene: TRBJ2-5
abundance: -
v_gene: TRBV10-1
d_gene: -
CDR3aa: CASSDGGPRETQYF
CDR3nt: TGCGCCAGCAGTGACGGGGGCCCGAGAGAGACCCAGTACTTC

j_gene: TRBJ2-7
abundance: -
v_gene: TRBV2
d_gene: TRBD2
CDR3aa: CASSGGLAFYEQYF
CDR3nt: TGTGCCAGCAGTGGGGGACTAGCTTTCTACGAGCAGTACTTC

j_gene: TRBJ2-5
abundance: -
v_gene: TRBV7-2
d_gene: -
CDR3aa: CASSLGFEGNFQETQYF
CDR3nt: TGTGCCAGCAGCTTAGGGTTTGAGGGCAACTTCCAAGAGACCCAGTACTTC

j_gene: TRBJ2-2
abundance: -
v_gene: TRBV5-1
d_gene: -
CDR3aa: CASSLEGPNTGELFF
CDR3nt: TGCGCCAGCAGCTTGGAGGGCCCGAACACCGGGGAGCTGTTTTTT

j_gene: TRBJ2-1
abundance: -
v_gene: TRBV19
d_gene: TRBD2
CDR3aa: CASSNRFSGIMDNEQFF
CDR3nt: TGTGCCAGTAGTAATAGGTTTAGCGGGATAATGGACAATGAGCAGTTCTTC

j_gene: TRBJ1-1
abundance: -
v_gene: TRBV2
d_gene: -
CDR3aa: CASSERGEGTEAFF
CDR3nt: TGTGCCAGCAGTGAGCGGGGTGAGGGGACTGAAGCTTTCTTT

j_gene: TRBJ2-6
abundance: -
v_gene: TRBV6-5
d_gene: -
CDR3aa: CASSYSLQTGANVLTF
CDR3nt: TGTGCCAGCAGTTACTCGTTACAAACTGGGGCCAACGTCCTGACTTTC

j_gene: TRBJ2-3
abundance: -
v_gene: TRBV25-1
d_gene: TRBD1
CDR3aa: CASGEQGKKADTQYF
CDR3nt: TGTGCCAGCGGGGAACAGGGGAAAAAGGCAGATACGCAGTATTTT

j_gene: TRBJ2-2
abundance: few
v_gene: TRBV25-1
d_gene: -
CDR3aa: CASSEFAGELFF
CDR3nt: TGTGCCAGCAGTGAATTCGCCGGGGAGCTGTTTTTT

j_gene: TRBJ1-1
abundance: -
v_gene: TRBV6-5
d_gene: -
CDR3aa: CASSYSRNTEAFF
CDR3nt: TGTGCCAGCAGTTACTCCCGGAACACTGAAGCTTTCTTT

j_gene: TRBJ1-2
abundance: -
v_gene: TRBV27
d_gene: TRBD1
CDR3aa: CASSPNRDRGYGYTF
CDR3nt: TGTGCCAGCAGTCCGAACCGGGACAGGGGCTATGGCTACACCTTC

j_gene: TRBJ2-7
abundance: -
v_gene: TRBV5-1
d_gene: -
CDR3aa: CASSSGGGTYEQYF
CDR3nt: TGCGCCAGCAGCTCTGGCGGGGGCACCTACGAGCAGTACTTC

j_gene: TRBJ1-4
abundance: -
v_gene: TRBV29-1
d_gene: -
CDR3aa: CSVLGFNEKLFF
CDR3nt: TGCAGCGTTCTGGGTTTTAATGAAAAACTGTTTTTT

j_gene: TRBJ2-1
abundance: -
v_gene: TRBV28
d_gene: TRBD2
CDR3aa: CASSLTGLVWDNEQFF
CDR3nt: TGTGCCAGCAGTTTAACGGGACTAGTTTGGGACAATGAGCAGTTCTTC

j_gene: TRBJ2-7
abundance: -
v_gene: TRBV28
d_gene: -
CDR3aa: CASSSTERYF
CDR3nt: TGTGCCAGCAGTTCGACAGAGCGGTACTTC

j_gene: TRBJ2-5
abundance: -
v_gene: TRBV19
d_gene: TRBD2
CDR3aa: CASSPASGVETQYF
CDR3nt: TGTGCCAGTAGTCCGGCTAGCGGGGTAGAGACCCAGTACTTC

j_gene: TRBJ2-1
abundance: -
v_gene: TRBV2
d_gene: -
CDR3aa: CASRIAGFSYNEQFF
CDR3nt: TGTGCCAGCAGGATAGCAGGGTTCTCCTACAATGAGCAGTTCTTC

j_gene: TRBJ1-1
abundance: -
v_gene: TRBV5-1
d_gene: -
CDR3aa: CASSRQNTEAFF
CDR3nt: TGCGCCAGCAGTAGACAGAACACTGAAGCTTTCTTT

j_gene: TRBJ1-5
abundance: once
v_gene: TRBV6-1
d_gene: -
CDR3aa: CASSEIEGQPQHF
CDR3nt: TGTGCCAGCAGTGAAATTGAGGGGCAGCCCCAGCATTTT

j_gene: TRBJ2-3
abundance: -
v_gene: TRBV25-1
d_gene: -
CDR3aa: CASRGRLSTDTQYF
CDR3nt: TGTGCCAGCAGGGGACGGTTGAGCACAGATACGCAGTATTTT

j_gene: TRBJ1-2
abundance: -
v_gene: TRBV30
d_gene: -
CDR3aa: CAWTGSGRYGYTF
CDR3nt: TGTGCCTGGACAGGGTCGGGCCGCTATGGCTACACCTTC